One T cell receptor beta chain is described in this entry. Its antigen is not known. With a much larger clone just one base away, this may be a read error. Using RNA transcripts as the source, TCR beta CDR3 regions were amplified. HTBI primers drove first-round RT-PCR of the TCR CDR3. From the multiplex PCR reads, TCRdb called clonotypes with MiXCR, one entry per CDR3 protein. Of around 250,000 distinct CDR3 sequences detected, roughly 15% appear once; the ten largest clones hold more than 10%. Trimming cost V 6 bases and J 13 bases; bases outside gene matches: 15. This CDR3 has 14 residues. CDR1 is SNHLY, CDR2 FYNNEI, per germline. Those patients with uncontrolled infection, other autoimmune disease, pregnancy or lactation were excluded. The entry originates in a study of T cells in Graves' hyperthyroidism and ophthalmopathy. Findings of the study overall: Ophthalmopathy and stable hyperthyroidism were separated by a 13 V-J model. Blood held most thyroid clonotypes expanded above 0.001 frequency.

This sequence originates from a middle-aged woman with Graves' hyperthyroidism that later progressed to Graves' ophthalmopathy. Sequencing input: blood. The rearrangement joins TRBV2 to TRBJ1-3; TRBD1 matches at 7 bases. The CDR3 spells CASSGTGQSTSIYF. Written as DNA, the CDR3 is TGTGCCAGCAGCGGAACGGGACAGTCGACCTCGATATATTTT.